The 26 T cell receptor beta chains presented below share a single source sample, sequenced in a study of post-analysis software for immune sequencing data. Points from the study as a whole: Patients showed TRBV5-6, TRBV5-1 and TRBV20-1 among roughly 5 TRBV segments more frequent than in controls.

These TCRs are of unknown antigen specificity. Carried by the TCR beta cDNA libraries were unique molecular identifiers. TCRdb ran MiXCR on the PCR reads and lists one entry per CDR3 protein. Seen here are hundreds of thousands of distinct CDR3 sequences, 55% to 70% observed once, and the top ten hold approximately 10%. The source material was blood. The receptors stem from a girl aged 2-15 years with multiple sclerosis.

Comment on this clonotype: A clone one base away is much larger, so this may be a read error. V and J are TRBV29-1 and TRBJ1-1, with 11 bases aligning to TRBD1. This CDR3 has 14 amino acids. Germline CDR1 reads SQVTM; CDR2 reads ANQGSEA. V gave up 6 bases and J gave up 4 bases; unmatched junction bases: 7. The CDR3 region has the DNA TGCAGCGTCGCCAGTGGACAGGGGGCCACTGAAGCTTTCTTT. This gives the protein CSVASGQGATEAFF.

The chain joins TRBV12-3 or TRBV12-4 to TRBJ1-4, with 9 bases identical to TRBD1. V trimming: 6 bases; J trimming: 13 bases; junction bases outside the gene matches: 15. The CDR3 has 15 amino acids. CDR3 amino acids: CASSLSRDRERGLFF. As DNA, the CDR3 is TGTGCCAGCAGCTTGTCCCGGGACAGGGAGCGCGGACTGTTTTTT.

The rearrangement joins TRBV5-1 to TRBJ2-7, with 9 bases that match TRBD1. Germline CDR1 and CDR2: SGHRS and YFSETQ. CDR3 length: 15 residues. V trimming: 4 bases; J trimming: 2 bases; junction bases outside the gene matches: 7. DNA for the CDR3: TGCGCCAGCAGCCCAAACGACAGGGGGGCCTACGAGCAGTACTTC. This gives the protein CASSPNDRGAYEQYF.

The chain uses TRBV20-1 and TRBJ2-7, with a possible D match to TRBD1 (6 bases). Trimming took 5 bases from V and 3 from J, leaving 11 bases between them. Germline V gene data show CDR1 as DFQATT and CDR2 as SNEGSKA (reference sequence). The length of the CDR3 is 12 residues. The CDR3 DNA sequence: TGCAGTGCTGGGCAGGGGAACTACGAGCAGTACTTC. Protein sequence: CSAGQGNYEQYF.

This clonotype was seen a single time. The chain is built from TRBV7-2 and TRBJ2-5, with TRBD2 identical over 12 bases. The CDR3 runs to 16 residues. V gave up 4 bases and J gave up 5 bases; unmatched junction bases: 8. Germline V gene sequence: CDR1 SGHTA, CDR2 FQGNSA. CDR3 in DNA: TGTGCCAGCAGCTCGAGACTAGCGGGAGTTGTGGAGACCCAGTACTTC. This translates into CASSSRLAGVVETQYF. Combining the CDR3 with reference TRBV7-2 and TRBJ2-5 gives the whole variable domain GAGVSQSPSNKVTEKGKDVELRCDPISGHTALYWYRQSLGQGLEFLIYFQGNSAPDKSGLPSDRFSAERTGGSVSTLTIQRTQQEDSAVYLCASSSRLAGVVETQYFGPGTRLLVL.

This chain connects TRBV14 to TRBJ2-5, with 9 bases identical to TRBD2. In germline, CDR1 is SGHDN, CDR2 FVKESK. Trimming cost V 4 bases and J 4 bases; bases outside gene matches: 7. This CDR3 contains 15 residues. The CDR3: CASSRRAGGSETQYF. In DNA, the CDR3 is TGTGCCAGCAGCCGGCGGGCGGGAGGGTCAGAGACCCAGTACTTC. The complete variable domain, with remaining parts taken from reference TRBV14 and TRBJ2-5, reads EAGVTQFPSHSVIEKGQTVTLRCDPISGHDNLYWYRRVMGKEIKFLLHFVKESKQDESGMPNNRFLAERTGGTYSTLKVQPAELEDSGVYFCASSRRAGGSETQYFGPGTRLLVL.

At least ten counts were recorded for this clonotype. The chain uses TRBV11-2 and TRBJ2-6; no definite D call. Trimming stripped 2 bases from V and 4 bases from J, with 9 bases between. Germline values: CDR1 SGHAT, CDR2 FQNNGV. The length of the CDR3 is 15 residues. CDR3 sequence (DNA): TGTGCCAGCAGCTTACGGCACTCCGGGGCCAACGTCCTGACTTTC. It is translated as CASSLRHSGANVLTF.

The rearrangement uses TRBV3-1 and TRBJ2-1; D gene uncertain. Germline CDR1 LGHDT, CDR2 YNNKEL (reference sequence). The CDR3 covers 15 residues. The V end lost 0 bases, the J end lost 1 base, and 7 bases lay between the germline ends. CDR3 residues: CASSQDHVSYNEQFF. CDR3 coding DNA: TGTGCCAGCAGCCAAGATCACGTTTCCTACAATGAGCAGTTCTTC.

V is TRBV4-3 and J is TRBJ2-5, with D perhaps being TRBD1 or TRBD2 (7 bases each). Between the trimmed V and J ends, which lost 0 bases and 9 bases, there was a span of 17 bases. Germline assignment: CDR1 LGHNA and CDR2 YSLEER. There are 15 residues in the CDR3. CDR3 sequence reads: CASSQDNQGGRSQYF. CDR3 sequence (DNA): TGCGCCAGCAGCCAAGACAACCAGGGGGGGAGGTCCCAGTACTTC.

The rearrangement joins TRBV7-9 to TRBJ2-4, with D possibly TRBD1 on 6 matching bases. Germline V gene sequence: CDR1 SEHNR, CDR2 FQNEAQ (reference sequence). The CDR3 runs 16 residues. With 4 bases removed from V and 1 base from J, the gap between germline ends came to 14 bases. The CDR3 nucleotides read TGTGCCAGCAGCTATTGGGGGCCCGTGGCCAAAAACATTCAGTACTTC. Translating gives CASSYWGPVAKNIQYF.

V and J are TRBV5-1 and TRBJ1-3, with no clear D. Germline CDR1 SGHRS, CDR2 YFSETQ. Trimming shortened V by 7 bases and J by 0 bases, and 8 bases separated the two germline ends. The CDR3 spans 13 residues. The CDR3 sequence is CASAYNSGNTIYF. DNA for the CDR3: TGCGCCAGCGCCTACAACTCTGGAAACACCATATATTTT.

The chain uses TRBV6-5 and TRBJ2-3; TRBD2 aligns across 12 bases. This CDR3 comprises 20 residues. V trimming: 0 bases; J trimming: 0 bases; junction bases outside the gene matches: 10. The germline V gene has CDR1 MNHEY and CDR2 SVGAGI. CDR3 region: CASSYSRGLAGVTSTDTQYF. The CDR3 DNA is TGTGCCAGCAGTTACTCACGGGGACTAGCGGGCGTTACTAGCACAGATACGCAGTATTTT.

Comments on this clonotype: Germline is not matched at one junction end, which may reflect a read error. The V call is TRBV30, the J call TRBJ2-3, with a weak D call TRBD2 (7 bases). The CDR3 length is 14 residues. CDR1 and CDR2 (germline): GTSNPN, SVGIG (reference sequence). CDR3 protein: CAWIKGGETDTQYF. The CDR3 coding sequence is TGTGCCTGGATAAAAGGGGGGGAGACAGATACGCAGTACTTT. The full variable domain, with the rest looked up from reference TRBV30 and TRBJ2-3, is SQTIHQWPATLVQPVGSPLSLECTVEGTSNPNLYWYRQAAGRGLQLLFYSVGIGQISSEVPQNLSASRPQDRQFILSSKKLLLSDSGFYLCAWIKGGETDTQYFGPGTRLTVL.

This clonotype has more than one count but fewer than ten. The chain employs TRBV20-1 and TRBJ2-7; perhaps D is TRBD1 or TRBD2 (5 bases each). This CDR3 region has 17 residues. From germline, CDR1 is DFQATT and CDR2 SNEGSKA (reference sequence). V was trimmed by 0 bases and J by 0 bases, leaving 18 bases between them. Here the CDR3 reads CSARDLKRTSYSYEQYF. CDR3 coding DNA: TGCAGTGCTAGAGATCTAAAGCGGACATCTTACTCCTACGAGCAGTACTTC.

This clonotype has just a few counts. The chain carries TRBV2 and TRBJ2-3; 7 bases align to TRBD1. CDR1 is SNHLY, CDR2 FYNNEI, per germline. V lost 6 bases and J lost 2; bases outside the gene matches: 5. The CDR3 consists of 14 residues. The CDR3: CASSRGFDTDTQYF. CDR3 bases: TGTGCCAGCAGCAGGGGGTTCGACACAGATACGCAGTATTTT.

About this clonotype itself: Germline and junction disagree at one end, which may indicate a read error. This rearrangement joins TRBV6-5 to TRBJ2-7; 9 positions match TRBD1. The J call could be wrong; TRBJ2-5 is a better fit for the DNA end. This CDR3 has 15 amino acids. Germline loops: CDR1 MNHEY, CDR2 SVGAGI. CDR3 protein: CAGSYRDRAWETQYF. The CDR3 DNA reads as TGTGCCGGCAGTTACCGGGACAGGGCTTGGGAGACCCAGTACTTC.

The chain has TRBV29-1 and TRBJ2-1; 7 bases agree with TRBD1. The CDR3 spans 12 residues. Per the germline V gene, CDR1 is SQVTM and CDR2 is ANQGSEA. V was pared by 7 bases and J by 6 bases, with 6 bases of the junction left unmatched. The CDR3 DNA reads TGCAGCGCAGGGGGATCAGGCAATGAGCAGTTCTTC. It is translated as CSAGGSGNEQFF.

The chain's CDR3 is CASSLVGGGGGAYNEQFF. The CDR3 DNA sequence: TGTGCCAGCAGCTTAGTAGGGGGGGGCGGGGGCGCATACAATGAGCAGTTCTTC. V usage is TRBV7-8 and J usage is TRBJ2-1, with D tentatively TRBD2 (7 bases). CDR3 size: 18 residues. CDR1 is SGHVS, CDR2 FQNEAQ, per germline. V was cut by 1 base and J by 4 bases, with 20 bases left in between.

In this sample, this clonotype turned up a few times. This chain joins TRBV11-2 and TRBJ2-5; D not certain. CDR1 and CDR2 (germline): SGHAT, FQNNGV. V lost 5 bases and J lost 5, with 9 bases in between. This CDR3 contains 12 residues. CDR3 nucleotide sequence: TGTGCCAGCAGCCCCCAGGCCGAGACCCAGTACTTC. Translating it yields CASSPQAETQYF.

The chain joins TRBV10-3 to TRBJ2-1, with D possibly TRBD1 on 6 matching bases. V was shortened by 6 bases and J by 0 bases, with 12 bases between the two germline ends. Germline values: CDR1 ENHRY, CDR2 SYGVKD. This CDR3 spans 15 amino acids. CDR3 amino acids: CAISRQESSYNEQFF. CDR3 in DNA: TGTGCCATCAGCCGACAGGAGAGCTCCTACAATGAGCAGTTCTTC.

The V gene is TRBV2, the J gene TRBJ1-6, with TRBD1 identical over 7 bases. There are 14 residues in the CDR3. V gave up 7 bases and J gave up 7 bases; unmatched junction bases: 7. Germline values: CDR1 SNHLY, CDR2 FYNNEI. The CDR3 DNA sequence: TGTGCCAGCACCCGAGGGGGACAGAATTCACCCCTCCACTTT. This translates into CASTRGGQNSPLHF. Full variable domain (missing parts from reference TRBV2 and TRBJ1-6): EPEVTQTPSHQVTQMGQEVILRCVPISNHLYFYWYRQILGQKVEFLVSFYNNEISEKSEIFDDQFSVERPDGSNFTLKIRSTKLEDSAMYFCASTRGGQNSPLHFGNGTRLTVT.

The rearrangement links TRBV9 to TRBJ2-5; no clear D gene. Germline loops: CDR1 SGDLS, CDR2 YYNGEE. CDR3 size: 14 residues. Trimming took off 2 bases at V and 1 base at J, with 9 bases between the two ends. Here the CDR3 reads CASSVAPFQETQYF. The CDR3 coding sequence is TGTGCCAGCAGCGTGGCCCCTTTCCAAGAGACCCAGTACTTC.

J is TRBJ2-5 and V is TRBV24-1, with 11 bases that match TRBD2. CDR3 size: 16 residues. Germline loops: CDR1 KGHDR, CDR2 SFDVKD. The V segment lost 4 bases and the J segment 0 bases; nucleotides outside the gene matches: 3. The CDR3 is CATSDRLAGYQETQYF. Here the CDR3 DNA reads TGTGCCACCAGTGACCGACTAGCGGGGTACCAAGAGACCCAGTACTTC.

The chain is built from TRBV7-2 and TRBJ2-3; TRBD2 matches 8 bases. Germline V lookup: CDR1 SGHTA, CDR2 FQGNSA. The CDR3 spans 13 residues. Losses at the gene ends were 6 bases for V and 6 bases for J; bases not matched to a gene: 5. The CDR3 region is CTSRPGGADTQYF. The CDR3 DNA follows: TGTACCAGCAGGCCCGGGGGGGCGGATACGCAGTATTTT.

This clonotype occurred a few times. The CDR3 DNA sequence: TGTGCCAGCCTCCTCTCTGGGGCCAACGTCCTGACTTTC. Its protein product is CASLLSGANVLTF. The chain couples TRBV25-1 to TRBJ2-6; no clear D. Germline CDR1 reads MGHDK; CDR2 reads SYGVNS. V gave up 8 bases and J gave up 0 bases, with 5 bases separating them. CDR3 length: 13 amino acids.

This clonotype was seen only once. The rearrangement uses TRBV20-1 and TRBJ2-7, with D tentatively TRBD1 or TRBD2 (6 bases each). The germline V gene encodes CDR1 DFQATT and CDR2 SNEGSKA (reference sequence). This CDR3 comprises 14 residues. V was cut by 7 bases and J by 0 bases, with 16 bases left in between. Here the CDR3 DNA reads TGCAGTGGGTCCCGAGGGGGGAACTCCTACGAGCAGTACTTC. This encodes CSGSRGGNSYEQYF.